A selection of T cell receptor beta chains follows, all from one sample in a study of molecular identifiers for immune sequencing clone quantification. A single record per CDR3 protein comes from TCRdb applying MiXCR to the PCR reads. This table has around 470,000 distinct CDR3 sequences, 20% to 25% appearing once. Sequenced sample: naive CD8+ T cells from blood, with Jurkat cell RNA spiked in. These receptors were taken from a human donor in good health. Some libraries in this study had Jurkat cell RNA spiked in. Both conserved end residues are part of each CDR3. The D gene is left open where the match is weak. A clone size is listed for some rows: how often the clone was seen (once, few, many), or a class if it is expanded.

size	V	J	D	DNA	CDR3
NA	TRBV7-9	TRBJ1-1	TRBD1	TGTGCCAGCAGCTTAGTATCCGGGACAGCGGGGTACACTGAAGCTTTCTTT	CASSLVSGTAGYTEAFF
many	TRBV20-1	TRBJ1-3	NA	TGCAGTGCTAGAGATAAATGGGGGACTGGAAACACCATATATTTT	CSARDKWGTGNTIYF
many	TRBV4-3	TRBJ2-7	NA	TGCGCCAGCAGCCAAGGTCATAGCTACGAGCAGTACTTC	CASSQGHSYEQYF
few	TRBV6-2/TRBV6-3	TRBJ2-7	NA	TGTGCCAGCTCCAGCGTCGGGGCGAGGGCATCCGAGCAGTACTTC	CASSSVGARASEQYF
NA	TRBV24-1	TRBJ1-5	NA	TGTGCCACCAGTGAAAACGGACTCCATCCCGATCAGCCCCAGCATTTT	CATSENGLHPDQPQHF
many	TRBV29-1	TRBJ2-3	NA	TGCAGCGTGACCCTTCGGACAGAGAGCACAGATACGCAGTATTTT	CSVTLRTESTDTQYF
NA	TRBV7-9	TRBJ2-1	NA	TGTGCCAGCAGCCATAGCGTAGATCGCTACAATGAGCAGTTCTTC	CASSHSVDRYNEQFF
few	TRBV4-1	TRBJ2-7	NA	TGCGCCAGCAACCAAGGCAGGGGACCCTACGAGCAGTACTTC	CASNQGRGPYEQYF
many	TRBV13	TRBJ2-6	NA	TGTGCCAGCAGCCTAGGGTACTCTGGGGCCAACGTCCTGACTTTC	CASSLGYSGANVLTF
NA	TRBV5-1	TRBJ2-6	NA	TGCGCCAGCAGGTCAGGGGTCATTTCCTCTGGGGCCAACGTCCTGACTTTC	CASRSGVISSGANVLTF
NA	TRBV5-6	TRBJ2-1	NA	TGTGCCAGCAGCTTGGAGGGGGACGGGGATGAGCAGTTCTTC	CASSLEGDGDEQFF
many	TRBV20-1	TRBJ1-1	NA	TGCAGTGCTCTTAACAGAGGGGACACTGAAGCTTTCTTT	CSALNRGDTEAFF
many	TRBV5-1	TRBJ2-7	TRBD1	TGCGCCAGCCGACAGGGGGCTGCCTACGAGCAGTACTTC	CASRQGAAYEQYF
NA	TRBV7-9	TRBJ2-5	TRBD2	TGTGCCAGCAGCTCACTAGTGGGACTAGCGGAAGAGACCCAGTGCTTC	CASSSLVGLAEETQCF
NA	TRBV5-1	TRBJ2-1	TRBD1	TGCGCCAGCAGCGAGGGACAGGGAGCTGAGCAGTTCTTC	CASSEGQGAEQFF
many	TRBV20-1	TRBJ2-7	NA	TGCAGTGCTAGAGATCTGGAGGCCTACGAGCAGTACTTC	CSARDLEAYEQYF
few	TRBV27	TRBJ2-1	TRBD1	TGTGCCAGCAGCCGGACAGGGGGCTACAATGAGCAGTTCTTC	CASSRTGGYNEQFF
NA	TRBV6-1	TRBJ1-1	TRBD1	TGTGCCGGCCGAGGAGGGGGCAGTAACACTGAAGCTGTCTTT	CAGRGGGSNTEAVF
few	TRBV27	TRBJ1-2	NA	TGTGCCAGCAGTCCGGTCCGGCCCGCGGGGGCCTATGGCTACACCTTC	CASSPVRPAGAYGYTF
NA	TRBV2	TRBJ1-1	NA	TGTGCCAGCTGGGGATCCGGGGACACTGAAGCTTTCTTT	CASWGSGDTEAFF
many	TRBV28	TRBJ2-1	TRBD2	TGTGCCAGCAGTTCTAGACTAGCTGCTAGCTACAATGAGCAGTTCTTC	CASSSRLAASYNEQFF
NA	TRBV20-1	TRBJ2-7	TRBD2	TGCAGTGCTAGAGAGGCTAGCGGCTCCTACGAGCAGTACTTC	CSAREASGSYEQYF
NA	TRBV20-1	TRBJ2-1	NA	TGCAGTGCTAGAGTTCTTCTTGAGCAGCGGAGCTCCTACAATGAGCAGTTCTTC	CSARVLLEQRSSYNEQFF
many	TRBV12-3/TRBV12-4	TRBJ2-3	NA	TGTGCCAGCAACTTTGGGCCAGCTAGCACAGATACGCAGTATTTT	CASNFGPASTDTQYF
NA	TRBV6-2/TRBV6-3	TRBJ2-2	TRBD1	TGTGCCAGCAGTTATTGGACAGGGGGCACCGGGGAGCTGTTTTTT	CASSYWTGGTGELFF
many	TRBV9	TRBJ2-3	NA	TGTGCCAGCAGCGTAGTTTCCGCAGATACGCAGTATTTT	CASSVVSADTQYF
many	TRBV5-1	TRBJ2-7	NA	TGCGCCAGCAGCTTGGGGCAGGGGCCCACCGAGCAGTACTTC	CASSLGQGPTEQYF
NA	TRBV30	TRBJ1-1	NA	TGTGCCTGGAGGGCGGTTAACACTGAAGCTTTCTTT	CAWRAVNTEAFF
few	TRBV30	TRBJ2-1	TRBD1	TGTGCCTGGAGTTTAAGGGGACAGGTCAATGAGCAGTTCTTC	CAWSLRGQVNEQFF
many	TRBV7-2	TRBJ2-3	TRBD2	TGTGCCAGCAGCCCCCGACCGACTAGCGGGAGGGCCGGTGAGCAGTATTTT	CASSPRPTSGRAGEQYF
NA	TRBV7-8	TRBJ2-7	TRBD2	TGTGCCAGCAGCTTAGGCGGGGGGGAGTACTTC	CASSLGGGEYF
NA	TRBV12-3/TRBV12-4	TRBJ1-1	NA	TGTGCCAGCAGCCCCGAGTTCAACACTGAAGCTTTCTTT	CASSPEFNTEAFF
NA	TRBV7-2	TRBJ2-3	TRBD2	TGTGCCAGCAGCGGTTCCCATAGCGGGTGGGGGACTAATACGCAGTATTTT	CASSGSHSGWGTNTQYF
NA	TRBV7-9	TRBJ2-5	NA	TGTGCCAGCAGCTGGGAACTAGGGGAGACCCAGTACTTC	CASSWELGETQYF
NA	TRBV20-1	TRBJ1-1	NA	TGCAGTGCTAGAGAGGCTACAGGGCTGAACACTGAAGCTTTCTTT	CSAREATGLNTEAFF
NA	TRBV2	TRBJ2-5	NA	TGTGCCAGCAGTGACCTTCTTCGAGAGACCCAGTACTTC	CASSDLLRETQYF
many	TRBV19	TRBJ1-5	TRBD1	TGTGCCAGTGGGACAGGGACGGATCAGCCCCAGCATTTT	CASGTGTDQPQHF
NA	TRBV5-6	TRBJ2-7	NA	TGTGCCAGCAGCTCTGGTTGCGAGCAGTACTTC	CASSSGCEQYF
NA	TRBV13	TRBJ1-1	TRBD1	TGTGCCAGCAGCCAAGGGACAGTCGGCACTGAAGCTTTCTTT	CASSQGTVGTEAFF
NA	TRBV6-1	TRBJ2-7	TRBD2	TGTGCCAGCACCGAAGGACTAGCGGTGGGGAGCTCCTACGAGCAGTACTTC	CASTEGLAVGSSYEQYF
NA	TRBV27	TRBJ2-1	TRBD2	TGTGCCAGCAGTTTATCGGTTAGCGGGAGCTACAATGAGCAGTTCTTC	CASSLSVSGSYNEQFF
few	TRBV20-1	TRBJ2-7	TRBD1	TGCAGTGCTAGGACAGGGGCCGCAACCTACGAGCAGTACTTC	CSARTGAATYEQYF
many	TRBV4-1	TRBJ1-1	NA	TGCGCCAGCAGCCAAGAAGGGTTGACTGAAGCTTTCTTT	CASSQEGLTEAFF
NA	TRBV13	TRBJ2-5	TRBD2	TGTGCCAGCAGCTTGTGGAGCGGGAGATACCAAGAGACCCAGTACTTC	CASSLWSGRYQETQYF
NA	TRBV19	TRBJ2-3	NA	TGTGCCAGTAGTATTGAGGGGTACATTGGAGATACGCAGTATTTT	CASSIEGYIGDTQYF
NA	TRBV27	TRBJ2-3	NA	TGTGCCAGCAGCCCTCGTGTCGGGGTCACAGACACGCGGTATTTT	CASSPRVGVTDTRYF
many	TRBV7-9	TRBJ1-4	NA	TGTGCCAGCAGCTGGGGGCCGTCTAATGAAAAACTGTTTTTT	CASSWGPSNEKLFF